A selection of T cell receptor beta chains follows, all from one sample in a study of lymphopenia after photon versus proton radiotherapy. Method: immunoSEQ multiplex PCR; TCRdb's copy keeps in-frame clones and lacks some. The table has approximately 30,000 clones, 94% seen once. Sequenced material: peripheral blood, taken from a patient treated with photon-based radiotherapy. These receptor sequences come from a woman aged 45-59 years with cholangiocarcinoma. CDR3s leave out the opening cysteine and the closing phenylalanine or tryptophan. Each record gives: V gene, J gene, CDR3 protein.

V gene: TRBV11-2; J gene: TRBJ2-7; CDR3 protein: ASSVWEEQY
V gene: TRBV12-5; J gene: TRBJ1-3; CDR3 protein: ASGLSTGAGNTIY
V gene: TRBV27; J gene: TRBJ1-5; CDR3 protein: ASSFFPPGHRGRNQPQH
V gene: TRBV5-6; J gene: TRBJ1-6; CDR3 protein: ASSFRSSYNSPLH
V gene: TRBV5-1; J gene: TRBJ2-2; CDR3 protein: ASSLDSAGELF
V gene: TRBV9; J gene: TRBJ2-3; CDR3 protein: ASSVAGARDTQY
V gene: TRBV2; J gene: TRBJ2-1; CDR3 protein: ASRVEGTIYNEQF
V gene: TRBV6-6; J gene: TRBJ2-7; CDR3 protein: ASSYSQGGYEQY
V gene: TRBV6-6; J gene: TRBJ2-1; CDR3 protein: ASSRTGGSYNEQF
V gene: TRBV5-1; J gene: TRBJ2-6; CDR3 protein: ASSLDSSGANVLT
V gene: TRBV4-1; J gene: TRBJ2-5; CDR3 protein: ASSQELRAQETQY
V gene: TRBV6-6; J gene: TRBJ2-3; CDR3 protein: ASSPRTVTDTQY
V gene: TRBV2; J gene: TRBJ2-2; CDR3 protein: ASSEKATGELF
V gene: TRBV29-1; J gene: TRBJ2-3; CDR3 protein: SVRVLGTDTQY
V gene: TRBV5-4; J gene: TRBJ1-6; CDR3 protein: ASSLLDNSPLH
V gene: TRBV7-8; J gene: TRBJ2-3; CDR3 protein: ASSSGLAGGTDTQY
V gene: TRBV6-6; J gene: TRBJ2-1; CDR3 protein: ASRSYHNEQF
V gene: TRBV6-5; J gene: TRBJ2-5; CDR3 protein: ASSSWDGQETQY
V gene: TRBV2; J gene: TRBJ2-1; CDR3 protein: ASRGSSTYNEQF
V gene: TRBV30; J gene: TRBJ1-5; CDR3 protein: AWTGGVGNQPQH
V gene: TRBV25-1; J gene: TRBJ1-1; CDR3 protein: ASSGGLRTEAF
V gene: TRBV7-2; J gene: TRBJ1-4; CDR3 protein: ASSLAATNEKLF
V gene: TRBV19; J gene: TRBJ2-2; CDR3 protein: ASRVSGTGELF
V gene: TRBV4-3; J gene: TRBJ1-3; CDR3 protein: ASSQGSSGNTIY
V gene: TRBV7-9; J gene: TRBJ1-1; CDR3 protein: ATHPGQGFPEAF
V gene: TRBV21-1; J gene: TRBJ1-2; CDR3 protein: ASSHPTGTYGYT
V gene: TRBV18; J gene: TRBJ2-1; CDR3 protein: ASSEGVYNEQF
V gene: TRBV7-2; J gene: TRBJ1-2; CDR3 protein: ASSLSINYGYT
V gene: TRBV27; J gene: TRBJ2-1; CDR3 protein: ASSTLRGSDEQF
V gene: TRBV7-2; J gene: TRBJ1-1; CDR3 protein: ASSLAGGSGTVNTEAF
V gene: TRBV7-6; J gene: TRBJ1-4; CDR3 protein: ASSSWTGEGEKLF
V gene: TRBV5-4; J gene: TRBJ2-1; CDR3 protein: ASSGGGPYNEQF
V gene: TRBV10-3; J gene: TRBJ1-2; CDR3 protein: AISQLNYGYT
V gene: TRBV29-1; J gene: TRBJ2-1; CDR3 protein: SVGRGLIREQF
V gene: TRBV7-2; J gene: TRBJ1-2; CDR3 protein: ASSGWDRGRYGYT
V gene: TRBV18; J gene: TRBJ1-2; CDR3 protein: ASSPADKGYGYT
V gene: TRBV2; J gene: TRBJ1-2; CDR3 protein: ASRQGPNYGYT
V gene: TRBV4-1; J gene: TRBJ2-5; CDR3 protein: ASSPPGLARIGETQY
V gene: TRBV14; J gene: TRBJ2-1; CDR3 protein: ASSGTTKSSYNEQF
V gene: TRBV18; J gene: TRBJ1-5; CDR3 protein: ASSPSSPPGSHQPQH
V gene: TRBV2; J gene: TRBJ1-2; CDR3 protein: ASTPGESRGYT
V gene: TRBV4-1; J gene: TRBJ2-7; CDR3 protein: ASSQGQWSYEQY
V gene: TRBV11-3; J gene: TRBJ2-1; CDR3 protein: ASSPIGGSSYNEQF
V gene: TRBV6-5; J gene: TRBJ1-3; CDR3 protein: ASSYRSSGNTIY
V gene: TRBV5-1; J gene: TRBJ2-1; CDR3 protein: ASSFSGALSPYNEQF
V gene: TRBV9; J gene: TRBJ1-5; CDR3 protein: ASSPQTGTRNNQPQH
V gene: TRBV5-5; J gene: TRBJ2-5; CDR3 protein: ASISGKETQY
V gene: TRBV19; J gene: TRBJ1-1; CDR3 protein: ASTNRATEAF
V gene: TRBV10-3; J gene: TRBJ2-5; CDR3 protein: ATSDRGETQY
V gene: TRBV5-4; J gene: TRBJ1-2; CDR3 protein: ASSPWDSYGYT
V gene: TRBV7-6; J gene: TRBJ1-2; CDR3 protein: ASSLATAGEKGGYT
V gene: TRBV19; J gene: TRBJ2-1; CDR3 protein: ASTIGGPYEQF
V gene: TRBV19; J gene: TRBJ2-2; CDR3 protein: ASSPRVPTGELF
V gene: TRBV6-5; J gene: TRBJ1-6; CDR3 protein: ASSPSQGSSILH
V gene: TRBV27; J gene: TRBJ1-4; CDR3 protein: ASSYTGVEKLF
V gene: TRBV2; J gene: TRBJ1-4; CDR3 protein: ASSENRGTGEKLF
V gene: TRBV7-9; J gene: TRBJ2-6; CDR3 protein: ASSYVGTAIPGANVLT
V gene: TRBV5-1; J gene: TRBJ1-2; CDR3 protein: ASRPSGEGKDGYT
V gene: TRBV7-2; J gene: TRBJ1-1; CDR3 protein: ASRYVGLGNTEAF
V gene: TRBV12-5; J gene: TRBJ2-7; CDR3 protein: ASGLVPLLREQY